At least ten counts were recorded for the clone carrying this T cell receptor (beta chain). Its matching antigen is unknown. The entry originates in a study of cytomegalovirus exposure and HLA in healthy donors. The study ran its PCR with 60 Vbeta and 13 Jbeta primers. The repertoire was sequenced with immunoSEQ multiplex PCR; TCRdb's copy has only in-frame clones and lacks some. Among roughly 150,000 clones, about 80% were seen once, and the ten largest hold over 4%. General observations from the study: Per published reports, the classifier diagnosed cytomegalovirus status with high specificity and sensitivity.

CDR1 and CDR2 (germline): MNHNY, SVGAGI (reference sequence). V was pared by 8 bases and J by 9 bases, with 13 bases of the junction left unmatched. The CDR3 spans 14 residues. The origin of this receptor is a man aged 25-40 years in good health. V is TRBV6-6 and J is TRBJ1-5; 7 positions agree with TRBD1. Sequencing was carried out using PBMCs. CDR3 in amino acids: CASVRGQPQGPQHF. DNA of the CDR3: TGTGCCAGCGTAAGGGGACAGCCACAGGGGCCCCAGCATTTT.